This entry lists 29 T cell receptor beta chains sequenced from one sample in a study of sequential checkpoint blockade in melanoma. Sequencing was performed with immunoSEQ multiplex PCR; in TCRdb, only in-frame clones are kept and a portion is missing. The repertoire has roughly 20,000 clones, 80% to 90% of them found once; the top ten carry about 9.5%. Indicated treatment: randomized to nivolumab then ipilimumab (arm A) or the reverse (arm B). The input for sequencing was CD8+ T cells sorted from blood (inferred from file names), taken from a patient given nivolumab and ipilimumab in sequence. The source is a human donor with melanoma.

The chain links TRBV29-1 to TRBJ2-5, with D possibly being TRBD2 (6 bases). The DNA end favors TRBJ2-7, so the J call may be wrong. CDR3 length: 13 amino acids. CDR1 is SQVTM, CDR2 ANQGSEA, per germline. The CDR3 nucleotides read TGCAGCGTAGATAGCGGAGTTGACTACGAGCAGTACTTC. Its translation is CSVDSGVDYEQYF.

The J gene is TRBJ2-7, the V gene TRBV30, with a possible D match to TRBD1 (6 bases). Germline V gene data show CDR1 as GTSNPN and CDR2 as SVGIG (reference sequence). The CDR3 is 11 amino acids. V lost 8 bases, J lost 3 bases, and 11 bases lay in between. The CDR3 loop reads CAQGGFYEQYF. CDR3 DNA: TGTGCCCAAGGGGGTTTCTACGAGCAGTACTTC.

The V gene is TRBV27, the J gene TRBJ2-7; D unresolved. The CDR3 has 16 residues. The germline CDR1 and CDR2 sequences are MNHEY and SMNVEV (reference sequence). V was shortened by 5 bases and J by 1 base, with 18 bases between the two germline ends. The CDR3 coding sequence is TGTGCCAGCAGTCCCTATGCAGGCTCCAATTCCTACGAGCAGTACTTC. It specifies CASSPYAGSNSYEQYF.

This clone was found once. The J gene is TRBJ2-5, the V gene TRBV28; TRBD1 is a possible D gene (5 bases). The J call may be wrong; the DNA end is better matched by TRBJ2-7. Germline CDR1 and CDR2: MDHEN and SYDVKM. The CDR3 contains 14 residues. CDR3 sequence: CASSPSGLGYEQYF. For the CDR3, the DNA is TGTGCCAGCAGTCCCTCAGGGTTGGGCTACGAGCAGTACTTC.

The chain joins TRBV27 to TRBJ2-7, with 7 bases identical to TRBD1. CDR1 is MNHEY and CDR2 is SMNVEV in the germline V gene (reference sequence). CDR3 length: 14 residues. With 9 bases clipped from V and 2 bases from J, the junction kept 10 bases outside the gene matches. DNA for the CDR3: TGTGCCAGTGGAGTGACAGGGACCACCTACGAGCAGTACTTC. Protein: CASGVTGTTYEQYF.

V gene TRBV14 combines with J gene TRBJ2-2; D unclear. V shed 4 bases and J shed 6 bases, with 15 bases lying between them. This CDR3 is 15 amino acids long. Per germline, CDR1 SGHDN and CDR2 FVKESK. In DNA form, the CDR3 reads TGTGCCAGCAGCCCCCTTCTCCGGCAGGCCGGGGAGCTGTTTTTT. Translation: CASSPLLRQAGELFF.

The J gene is TRBJ1-1, the V gene TRBV7-7; D is perhaps TRBD1 (5 bases). The CDR3 is 13 residues long. V was pared by 11 bases and J by 1 base, with 14 bases between. CDR1 is SSHAT and CDR2 is FNYEAQ in the germline V gene (reference sequence). CDR3 nucleotide sequence: TGTGCCCGGAGGGGAAGTGCGAACACTGAAGCTTTCTTT. It codes for CARRGSANTEAFF.

The chain employs TRBV5-6 and TRBJ1-2; 8 bases fit TRBD1. This CDR3 is 17 amino acids long. V was pared by 0 bases and J by 7 bases, with 14 bases of the junction left unmatched. Germline V CDR1 and CDR2: SGHDT, YYEEEE. CDR3 protein: CASSLGVTGESRSGYTF. CDR3 DNA: TGTGCCAGCAGCTTGGGGGTGACAGGGGAAAGTCGGAGTGGCTACACCTTC.

The gene calls are TRBV28 and TRBJ2-7; a possible D gene is TRBD2 (6 bases). Germline CDR1 MDHEN, CDR2 SYDVKM. The CDR3 covers 14 residues. The V and J ends lost 3 bases and 1 base respectively, with 10 bases between them. CDR3 in amino acids: CASSFAGWSYEQYF. The CDR3 nucleotides are TGTGCCAGCAGTTTCGCGGGGTGGTCCTACGAGCAGTACTTC. The complete variable domain, with remaining parts taken from reference TRBV28 and TRBJ2-7, reads DVKVTQSSRYLVKRTGEKVFLECVQDMDHENMFWYRQDPGLGLRLIYFSYDVKMKEKGDIPEGYSVSREKKERFSLILESASTNQTSMYLCASSFAGWSYEQYFGPGTRLTVT.

The chain employs TRBV19 and TRBJ2-3; maybe TRBD2 (6 bases). The ends were cut back, 5 bases at V and 6 bases at J, with 21 bases in the middle. CDR1 and CDR2 from the germline V gene are LNHDA and SQIVND (reference sequence). The CDR3 consists of 16 residues. Here the CDR3 reads CASSPRGRLVLDTQYF. The DNA of the CDR3 is TGTGCCAGTAGTCCCCGGGGGAGGCTAGTTCTGGATACGCAGTATTTT.

The genes are TRBV5-5 and TRBJ1-2, with a possible D match to TRBD1 (5 bases). The germline gives CDR1 SGHKS, CDR2 YYEKEE (reference sequence). The CDR3 loop spans 18 amino acids. V was cut by 0 bases and J by 8 bases, with 26 bases left in between. The CDR3 nucleotides read TGTGCCAGCAGCTTGGCCGACCTGTTGACGGGGGTTTTTAGAGGCTACACCTTC. It encodes CASSLADLLTGVFRGYTF.

V is TRBV14 and J is TRBJ2-7; tentatively, D is TRBD1 (6 bases). CDR3 length: 15 amino acids. Germline V gene data show CDR1 as SGHDN and CDR2 as FVKESK. Trimming removed 2 bases at V and 0 bases at J, with 11 bases between. The CDR3 DNA follows: TGTGCCAGCAGCCAACCCAGGGGCGGCTCCTACGAGCAGTACTTC. It yields the protein CASSQPRGGSYEQYF.

This chain uses TRBV5-4 with TRBJ1-2; a possible D gene is TRBD1 (6 bases). Per germline, CDR1 SGHNT and CDR2 YYREEE (reference sequence). The CDR3 has 14 amino acids. Trimming cost V 0 bases and J 8 bases, with 14 bases left between them. The CDR3: CASSLAGGLEGYTF. The CDR3 DNA is TGTGCCAGCAGCTTGGCCGGGGGGCTTGAGGGCTACACCTTC.

The chain combines TRBV5-6 with TRBJ2-5; D remains ambiguous. The V and J ends lost 4 bases and 6 bases respectively, with 16 bases between them. Per the germline V gene, CDR1 is SGHDT and CDR2 is YYEEEE. The CDR3 consists of 14 residues. As DNA, the CDR3 is TGTGCCAGCAGCCCCATAGCCGGCTTGAAGACCCAGTACTTC. Protein: CASSPIAGLKTQYF. The full variable domain, in which reference TRBV5-6 and TRBJ2-5 provide the parts outside the CDR3, is DAGVTQSPTHLIKTRGQQVTLRCSPKSGHDTVSWYQQALGQGPQFIFQYYEEEERQRGNFPDRFSGHQFPNYSSELNVNALLLGDSALYLCASSPIAGLKTQYFGPGTRLLVL.

This clone is a singleton in its sample. A read error may account for a junction end that differs from germline. V is TRBV28 and J is TRBJ1-4, with TRBD1 matching 8 bases. Germline loops: CDR1 MDHEN, CDR2 SYDVKM. CDR3 length: 16 residues. CDR3 bases: TGTGCCAGCAATTTAGGACAGGGCTCTTCATATGAAAAACTGTTTTTT. It specifies CASNLGQGSSYEKLFF.

This chain connects TRBV5-5 to TRBJ2-1; the match to TRBD2 covers 7 bases. The germline V gene has CDR1 SGHKS and CDR2 YYEKEE (reference sequence). The CDR3 spans 15 residues. The V segment lost 2 bases and the J segment 8 bases; nucleotides outside the gene matches: 10. The CDR3 DNA follows: TGTGCCAGCAGCTTTGGCTCGCGGGGGATCGATGAGCAGTTCTTC. Protein product: CASSFGSRGIDEQFF.

The CDR3 bases are TGCGCCAGCAGCCATACGGGAGCCGGGGAGCTGTTTTTT. It codes for CASSHTGAGELFF. The chain combines TRBV5-1 with TRBJ2-2, with D possibly TRBD2 on 6 matching bases. The V end was cut by 4 bases, the J end by 6 bases, with 10 bases between. Germline V gives CDR1 SGHRS, CDR2 YFSETQ. This CDR3 contains 13 residues.

The chain has TRBV27 and TRBJ1-3; the D is unclear. The CDR3 contains 13 residues. Germline-derived CDR1 and CDR2 are MNHEY and SMNVEV (reference sequence). Between the trimmed V and J ends, which lost 5 bases and 2 bases, there was a span of 7 bases. Here the CDR3 DNA reads TGTGCCAGCAGTGTAGTAGCTGGAAACACCATATATTTT. It encodes CASSVVAGNTIYF.

The CDR3 is CASSYTGTENTEAFF. Written as DNA, the CDR3 is TGTGCCAGCAGTTACACCGGGACAGAAAACACTGAAGCTTTCTTT. The chain is built from TRBV6-5 and TRBJ1-1; TRBD1 agrees at 7 bases. Germline V gene sequence: CDR1 MNHEY, CDR2 SVGAGI. The CDR3 totals 15 residues. V lost 2 bases, J lost 2 bases, and 5 bases stayed unmatched.

This chain links TRBV27 with TRBJ2-7, with 7 bases fitting TRBD1. The CDR3 runs 14 residues. V shed 6 bases, J shed 3 bases, and the junction held 8 bases outside the gene matches. Per the germline V gene, CDR1 is MNHEY and CDR2 is SMNVEV (reference sequence). CDR3 nucleotides: TGTGCCAGCAGCCCGACAGGGCCGAGCTACGAGCAGTACTTC. Translated, it gives CASSPTGPSYEQYF.

The V and J genes are TRBV5-6 and TRBJ1-2; a possible D gene is TRBD1 (5 bases). The V end lost 4 bases, the J end lost 4 bases, and 8 bases lay between the germline ends. Germline V gives CDR1 SGHDT, CDR2 YYEEEE. CDR3 length equals 12 residues. The CDR3 is CASSQGLYGYTF. CDR3 coding DNA: TGTGCCAGCAGCCAGGGTCTCTATGGCTACACCTTC.

This chain links TRBV29-1 with TRBJ1-2, with 8 bases identical to TRBD1. Unmatched junction bases numbered 7, after V lost 5 bases and J lost 5 bases. This CDR3 comprises 13 residues. Looked up from germline, CDR1 is SQVTM and CDR2 is ANQGSEA. The CDR3: CSVLRTGRYGYTF. The CDR3 DNA reads TGCAGCGTTCTACGGACAGGGCGGTATGGCTACACCTTC.

The chain uses TRBV30 and TRBJ2-7; 8 nucleotides line up with TRBD1. The CDR3 totals 15 residues. V lost 3 bases, J lost 9 bases, and 16 bases stayed unmatched. Germline V gene lookup returns CDR1 GTSNPN and CDR2 SVGIG (reference sequence). For the CDR3, the DNA is TGTGCCTGGAGGGGACCCGGGACAGGACCCGCGTGGCAGTACTTC. Amino acid sequence: CAWRGPGTGPAWQYF.

J is TRBJ1-1 and V is TRBV28; no definite D call. The germline gives CDR1 MDHEN, CDR2 SYDVKM. This CDR3 has 14 amino acids. V was trimmed by 3 bases and J by 3 bases, leaving 11 bases between them. As DNA, the CDR3 is TGTGCCAGCAGTTTTAATTGGGCATACACTGAAGCTTTCTTT. Translation: CASSFNWAYTEAFF. The full variable domain, its missing parts supplied by reference TRBV28 and TRBJ1-1, is DVKVTQSSRYLVKRTGEKVFLECVQDMDHENMFWYRQDPGLGLRLIYFSYDVKMKEKGDIPEGYSVSREKKERFSLILESASTNQTSMYLCASSFNWAYTEAFFGQGTRLTVV.

The chain has TRBV4-2 and TRBJ1-1; D call uncertain. From germline, CDR1 is LGHNA and CDR2 YNFKEQ. The V and J ends lost 4 bases and 1 base respectively, with 16 bases between them. CDR3 length: 16 residues. CDR3 sequence reads: CASSPKYRVGNTEAFF. In DNA, the CDR3 is TGTGCCAGCAGCCCAAAATACAGAGTAGGGAACACTGAAGCTTTCTTT.

The rearrangement links TRBV28 to TRBJ2-3, with 8 bases fitting TRBD1. With V trimmed by 3 bases and J by 4 bases, 6 bases remained unmatched. There are 15 residues in the CDR3. In germline, CDR1 is MDHEN, CDR2 SYDVKM. CDR3 DNA sequence: TGTGCCAGCAGTTTGAGGACAGGGTTCGCAGATACGCAGTATTTT. Translating it yields CASSLRTGFADTQYF.

CDR3 amino acids: CASSQVGAAETQYF. The CDR3 DNA sequence: TGCGCCAGCAGCCAAGTAGGAGCGGCAGAGACCCAGTACTTC. The J gene is TRBJ2-5, the V gene TRBV4-3; D perhaps matches TRBD2 (5 bases). Germline V gives CDR1 LGHNA, CDR2 YSLEER. There are 14 residues in the CDR3. V was clipped by 1 base and J by 4 bases, with 10 bases between them.

This clone was detected only once. The chain uses TRBV10-1 and TRBJ2-2; possible D gene TRBD2, 5 bases. The CDR3 has 14 residues. Germline values: CDR1 WNHNN, CDR2 SYGVQD (reference sequence). V was shortened by 2 bases and J by 3 bases, with 7 bases between the two germline ends. CDR3: CASSEVGDTGELFF. The CDR3 DNA reads as TGCGCCAGCAGTGAGGTGGGAGACACCGGGGAGCTGTTTTTT.

The chain is built from TRBV12-5 and TRBJ2-5; TRBD2 matches at 8 bases. The germline V gene encodes CDR1 LGHNT and CDR2 FRNRAP. V lost 2 bases to trimming and J lost 1 base; unmatched junction nucleotides: 12. The CDR3 sequence is 18 residues long. CDR3 protein: CASGLPRGSGESQETQYF. CDR3 DNA: TGTGCTAGTGGTTTGCCCCGCGGTAGCGGGGAAAGCCAAGAGACCCAGTACTTC.